One sample yielded the 22 T cell receptor beta chains listed below, sequenced in a study of blood T cell repertoires in COVID-19. Generated by immunoSEQ multiplex PCR, the TCRdb table keeps only in-frame clones and is missing some. This repertoire shows about 350,000 clones, approximately 84% found once; its top ten account for approximately 0.93%. Sequences were obtained from PBMCs or T cells enriched from blood (not recorded which). These receptors all come from a woman in her twenties or thirties who had recovered from COVID-19.

This sequence joins TRBV2 and TRBJ2-5, with 11 positions matching TRBD1. After removal of 6 bases from V and 5 bases from J, the junction contained 8 bases not matched to a gene. Germline CDR1 SNHLY, CDR2 FYNNEI. The CDR3 length is 15 residues. CDR3 protein: CASRSGQGARETQYF. The CDR3 nucleotides are TGTGCCAGCAGGAGTGGACAGGGGGCGCGGGAGACCCAGTACTTC.

This rearrangement joins TRBV7-9 to TRBJ2-7, with D perhaps matching TRBD1 (5 bases). CDR1 is SEHNR, CDR2 FQNEAQ, per germline (reference sequence). The CDR3 totals 13 residues. The V and J ends lost 5 bases and 3 bases respectively, with 11 bases between them. DNA of the CDR3: TGTGCCAGCAGCCCAAACCAGGGCTACGAGCAGTACTTC. This gives the protein CASSPNQGYEQYF.

V and J are TRBV5-1 and TRBJ1-6, with 7 nucleotides matching TRBD1. With V trimmed by 4 bases and J by 10 bases, 11 bases remained unmatched. The CDR3 covers 15 residues. The V gene's germline CDR1 is SGHRS and CDR2 YFSETQ. The CDR3 spells CASSAEPGGKSPLHF. The CDR3 nucleotides are TGCGCCAGCAGCGCGGAACCAGGGGGAAAGTCACCCCTCCACTTT.

The chain joins TRBV18 to TRBJ2-5; D gene unclear. Trimming shortened V by 3 bases and J by 3 bases, and 8 bases separated the two germline ends. Germline V gives CDR1 KGHSH, CDR2 LQKENI. The CDR3 runs 13 residues. As DNA, the CDR3 is TGTGCCAGCTCACCGTCAGGCAAAGAGACCCAGTACTTC. Translating it yields CASSPSGKETQYF.

The gene calls are TRBV29-1 and TRBJ1-1, with 11 bases aligning to TRBD1. The V gene's germline CDR1 is SQVTM and CDR2 ANQGSEA. This CDR3 is 14 amino acids long. After removal of 4 bases from V and 5 bases from J, the junction contained 6 bases not matched to a gene. The CDR3 here is CSVVIGTGGTEAFF. CDR3 bases: TGCAGCGTTGTAATCGGGACAGGGGGGACTGAAGCTTTCTTT.

The chain links TRBV18 to TRBJ2-3, with D maybe TRBD2 (6 bases). The V end lost 2 bases, the J end lost 4 bases, and 13 bases lay between the germline ends. CDR1 and CDR2 from the germline V gene are KGHSH and LQKENI. The CDR3 covers 15 residues. The chain's CDR3 is CASSPEEGMADTQYF. The CDR3 DNA follows: TGTGCCAGCTCACCAGAGGAGGGGATGGCAGATACGCAGTATTTT.

This chain links TRBV27 with TRBJ2-1, with TRBD2 identical over 15 bases. Germline V gives CDR1 MNHEY, CDR2 SMNVEV (reference sequence). The CDR3 totals 21 residues. The V and J ends lost 1 base and 0 bases, in that order; junction bases with no gene match: 10. The CDR3 protein is CASSLYYSGLAGGSSYNEQFF. Here the CDR3 DNA reads TGTGCCAGCAGTTTATACTACTCGGGACTAGCGGGGGGAAGCTCCTACAATGAGCAGTTCTTC.

V gene TRBV2 combines with J gene TRBJ2-1, with 7 bases that match TRBD2. Germline trimming cut 5 bases from V and 0 bases from J; bases unmatched to any gene: 1. This CDR3 has 14 amino acids. Germline values: CDR1 SNHLY, CDR2 FYNNEI. The CDR3 sequence: CASSRTSSYNEQFF. CDR3 in DNA: TGTGCCAGCAGTCGGACTAGCTCCTACAATGAGCAGTTCTTC. Combining the CDR3 with reference TRBV2 and TRBJ2-1 gives the whole variable domain EPEVTQTPSHQVTQMGQEVILRCVPISNHLYFYWYRQILGQKVEFLVSFYNNEISEKSEIFDDQFSVERPDGSNFTLKIRSTKLEDSAMYFCASSRTSSYNEQFFGPGTRLTVL.

The gene calls are TRBV19 and TRBJ2-7, with 8 bases matching TRBD1. CDR1 LNHDA and CDR2 SQIVND come from the germline V gene (reference sequence). V lost 6 bases to trimming and J lost 1 base; unmatched junction nucleotides: 8. The CDR3 loop spans 15 amino acids. CDR3 amino acids: CASSTGQASSYEQYF. The CDR3 DNA reads as TGTGCCAGTAGCACGGGACAGGCTTCTTCCTACGAGCAGTACTTC.

V usage is TRBV28 and J usage is TRBJ2-3; TRBD2 is a possible D gene (5 bases). Germline values: CDR1 MDHEN, CDR2 SYDVKM. Trimming stripped 5 bases from V and 1 base from J, with 13 bases between. CDR3 length: 15 residues. The CDR3 region is CASSPGNGGTDTQYF. The CDR3 DNA reads TGTGCCAGCAGTCCCGGTAACGGGGGCACAGATACGCAGTATTTT.

J is TRBJ1-2 and V is TRBV7-2, with a possible D match to TRBD1 (5 bases). Trimming pared 5 bases from V and 3 bases from J, leaving 13 bases between. The CDR3 totals 14 residues. CDR1 is SGHTA and CDR2 is FQGNSA in the germline V gene. The CDR3 spells CASSQPDRYYGYTF. CDR3 DNA sequence: TGTGCCAGCAGCCAACCAGACAGATACTATGGCTACACCTTC.

The DNA for the CDR3 is TGTGCCAGTACCCTGGACAGACTCAATCAGCCCCAGCATTTT. The encoded protein is CASTLDRLNQPQHF. The chain is built from TRBV19 and TRBJ1-5; D perhaps matches TRBD1 (6 bases). V lost 7 bases and J 3 bases, leaving 13 bases between the germline ends. CDR3 size: 14 residues. Germline V gene lookup returns CDR1 LNHDA and CDR2 SQIVND (reference sequence).

This sequence joins TRBV3-1 (or the pseudogene TRBV3-2) and TRBJ1-2; D not certain. Trimming stripped 1 base from V and 0 bases from J, with 12 bases between. Germline assignment: CDR1 LGHDT and CDR2 YNNKEL (reference sequence). The CDR3 consists of 16 residues. CDR3 region: CASSQVGGRANYGYTF. In DNA, the CDR3 is TGTGCCAGCAGCCAAGTAGGAGGGCGAGCTAACTATGGCTACACCTTC.

The rearrangement links TRBV15 to TRBJ1-4; D gene ambiguous. This CDR3 is 16 amino acids long. Germline V CDR1 and CDR2: LNHNV, YYDKDF (reference sequence). Trimming removed 1 base at V and 5 bases at J, with 14 bases between. CDR3 in DNA: TGTGCCACCAGCAGAGGCGGATTAGAGTGGAATGAAAAACTGTTTTTT. Amino acid sequence: CATSRGGLEWNEKLFF.

The chain employs TRBV3-1 (or the pseudogene TRBV3-2) and TRBJ1-1; D unclear. The CDR3 loop spans 17 amino acids. Germline assignment: CDR1 LGHDT and CDR2 YNNKEL (reference sequence). Trimming pared 1 base from V and 0 bases from J, leaving 15 bases between. CDR3 sequence: CASSQAGIVDMNTEAFF. The CDR3 coding sequence is TGTGCCAGCAGCCAAGCCGGTATTGTAGACATGAACACTGAAGCTTTCTTT.

J is TRBJ2-2 and V is TRBV5-1; perhaps TRBD1 as D (6 bases). Germline CDR1 and CDR2: SGHRS and YFSETQ. CDR3 size: 17 residues. Trimming removed 4 bases from V and 6 bases from J, with 22 bases in between. The CDR3 coding sequence is TGCGCCAGCAGCCCCAGCTGGGGGCAGGGCGGCGCCGGGGAGCTGTTTTTT. This gives the protein CASSPSWGQGGAGELFF. Together with reference TRBV5-1 and TRBJ2-2, the CDR3 gives the full variable domain: KAGVTQTPRYLIKTRGQQVTLSCSPISGHRSVSWYQQTPGQGLQFLFEYFSETQRNKGNFPGRFSGRQFSNSRSEMNVSTLELGDSALYLCASSPSWGQGGAGELFFGEGSRLTVL.

This clone was counted a few times. This sequence joins TRBV27 and TRBJ1-2; 8 bases fit TRBD1. Trimming at V came to 4 bases and at J to 2 bases, leaving 3 bases not matched to a gene. The CDR3 spans 14 residues. From germline, CDR1 is MNHEY and CDR2 SMNVEV (reference sequence). CDR3 sequence: CASSYRTGNYGYTF. For the CDR3, the DNA is TGTGCCAGCAGTTACCGGACAGGGAACTATGGCTACACCTTC.

This chain connects TRBV10-1 to TRBJ2-7; 7 positions match TRBD1. Germline V lookup: CDR1 WNHNN, CDR2 SYGVQD (reference sequence). The CDR3 has 14 amino acids. V lost 3 bases and J lost 1; bases outside the gene matches: 3. CDR3 region: CASSEEGQSYEQYF. CDR3 DNA sequence: TGCGCCAGCAGTGAAGAGGGACAGTCCTACGAGCAGTACTTC.

The chain carries TRBV11-2 and TRBJ2-7; D is possibly TRBD2 (6 bases). The CDR3 consists of 16 residues. Germline V gene lookup returns CDR1 SGHAT and CDR2 FQNNGV. Trimming removed 1 base from V and 2 bases from J, with 15 bases in between. CDR3 nucleotide sequence: TGTGCCAGCAGCTTAGGTGCCCCCGGGGGTCCCTACGAGCAGTACTTC. Protein product: CASSLGAPGGPYEQYF.

The chain has TRBV7-6 and TRBJ1-1, with D tentatively TRBD1 (5 bases). V lost 5 bases to trimming and J lost 1 base, with 11 bases between them. The CDR3 loop spans 14 amino acids. The germline gives CDR1 SGHVS, CDR2 FNYEAQ. The CDR3 region has the DNA TGTGCCAGCAGCCCGAGACAGAAGAACACTGAAGCTTTCTTT. Translating gives CASSPRQKNTEAFF. The whole variable domain, filled in from reference TRBV7-6 and TRBJ1-1, reads GAGVSQSPRYKVTKRGQDVALRCDPISGHVSLYWYRQALGQGPEFLTYFNYEAQQDKSGLPNDRFSAERPEGSISTLTIQRTEQRDSAMYRCASSPRQKNTEAFFGQGTRLTVV.

V usage is TRBV6-5 and J usage is TRBJ1-2, with D possibly matching TRBD1 (6 bases). Germline CDR1 reads MNHEY; CDR2 reads SVGAGI. Trimming pared 6 bases from V and 6 bases from J, leaving 17 bases between. The CDR3 has 14 residues. CDR3 sequence reads: CASSPLDRVHGYTF. The CDR3 DNA sequence: TGTGCCAGCAGCCCCTTGGACAGAGTCCATGGCTACACCTTC.

The V call is TRBV27, the J call TRBJ1-4; D unclear. Trimming cost V 6 bases and J 8 bases, with 13 bases left between them. The CDR3 contains 13 residues. Germline CDR1 and CDR2: MNHEY and SMNVEV (reference sequence). In DNA form, the CDR3 reads TGTGCCAGCAGGAGGGCTGTCGACGAAAAACTGTTTTTT. Translating it yields CASRRAVDEKLFF.